These 28 T cell receptor beta chains came from one sample sequenced in a study of T cell repertoires in cytomegalovirus infection. TCRdb reprocessed the reads with MiXCR, giving one entry per CDR3 protein. Found here are around 740,000 distinct CDR3 sequences, approximately 34% of them singletons; the top ten hold 2.8%. The sample comprised PBMCs. All receptors come from a human donor in good health (CMV status not recorded). Some clones in this sample may be carry-over from other donors' samples.

This clonotype was seen many times. The chain recombines TRBV7-2 with TRBJ2-3, with D perhaps matching TRBD1 or TRBD2 (5 bases each). CDR3 size: 10 residues. Germline loops: CDR1 SGHTA, CDR2 FQGNSA. Deletions cut 11 bases from V and 6 bases from J, with 9 bases between. CDR3 nucleotide sequence: TGTGCCTCTGAGGGGGATACGCAGTATTTT. Translating gives CASEGDTQYF.

This chain links TRBV6-2 or TRBV6-3 with TRBJ1-5; no reliable D call. V was clipped by 7 bases and J by 6 bases, with 13 bases between them. CDR1 is MNHEY and CDR2 is SVGEGT in the germline V gene. The CDR3 extends over 13 amino acids. CDR3 region: CASNPDFAQPQHF. The CDR3, as DNA: TGTGCCAGCAACCCGGATTTCGCTCAGCCCCAGCATTTT.

This clonotype was found many times. This rearrangement joins TRBV19 to TRBJ2-7; D is perhaps TRBD1 (5 bases). Germline lookup yields CDR1 LNHDA and CDR2 SQIVND (reference sequence). This CDR3 contains 12 residues. V dropped 5 bases and J dropped 3 bases, with 8 bases sitting between them. The CDR3 reads CASSQGVYEQYF. In nucleotides, the CDR3 is TGTGCCAGTAGTCAGGGTGTCTACGAGCAGTACTTC.

The table lists this clonotype with many counts. DNA of the CDR3: TGTGCCAGCAGCTTAGCGCTGCCAGATAACTATGGCTACACCTTC. Amino acids: CASSLALPDNYGYTF. The chain has TRBV7-8 and TRBJ1-2; D is unclear. Trimming took 0 bases from V and 1 from J, leaving 9 bases between them. Germline values: CDR1 SGHVS, CDR2 FQNEAQ. The CDR3 covers 15 residues.

This clonotype was seen a few times. The missing conserved phenylalanine or tryptophan at the end of this CDR3 makes a read error likely. CDR3 sequence reads: CASSLGTGPYEQYL. In nucleotides, the CDR3 is TGTGCCAGCAGCTTGGGGACAGGCCCCTACGAGCAGTACTTA. The V gene is TRBV7-9, the J gene TRBJ2-7; 8 nucleotides line up with TRBD1. The CDR3 is 14 residues long. CDR1 is SEHNR and CDR2 is FQNEAQ in the germline V gene (reference sequence). V lost 3 bases and J lost 2; bases outside the gene matches: 3.

This clonotype was recorded many times. The V gene is TRBV6-5, the J gene TRBJ2-2; D is uncertain. The CDR3 has 15 residues. The germline gives CDR1 MNHEY, CDR2 SVGAGI. Trimming pared 0 bases from V and 2 bases from J, leaving 7 bases between. The CDR3 sequence: CASSYSPDNTGELFF. CDR3 sequence (DNA): TGTGCCAGCAGTTACTCTCCAGACAACACCGGGGAGCTGTTTTTT.

J is TRBJ1-1 and V is TRBV19, with a tentative D call TRBD1 (5 bases). V lost 7 bases and J lost 4, with 16 bases in between. This CDR3 spans 14 amino acids. Germline CDR1 is LNHDA and CDR2 is SQIVND (reference sequence). CDR3 bases: TGTGCCAGTATCCTCTCGGGGGGAAGCACTGAAGCTTTCTTT. Translation gives CASILSGGSTEAFF.

This sequence joins TRBV20-1 and TRBJ2-3; 11 nucleotides agree with TRBD2. Germline V gene data show CDR1 as DFQATT and CDR2 as SNEGSKA (reference sequence). V gave up 5 bases and J gave up 1 base; unmatched junction bases: 5. The CDR3 contains 15 residues. CDR3 protein: CSAPLAGGRTDTQYF. In nucleotides, the CDR3 is TGCAGTGCTCCTCTAGCGGGGGGACGCACAGATACGCAGTATTTT.

This chain connects TRBV28 to TRBJ1-5, with D possibly being TRBD1 (5 bases). Germline V CDR1 and CDR2: MDHEN, SYDVKM. The CDR3 sequence is 14 residues long. The germline V and J ends were trimmed by 8 bases and 4 bases, with 15 bases remaining between them. DNA of the CDR3: TGTGCCAGCGGGGGGGGGGTTCAAAATCAGCCCCAGCATTTT. This gives the protein CASGGGVQNQPQHF.

This clonotype showed up many times. The V gene is TRBV7-2, the J gene TRBJ2-7; TRBD2 matches at 8 bases. Losses at the gene ends were 10 bases for V and 1 base for J; bases not matched to a gene: 9. The germline CDR1 and CDR2 sequences are SGHTA and FQGNSA. This CDR3 has 14 amino acids. CDR3: CATGRLAGSYEQYF. The CDR3 coding sequence is TGTGCCACCGGCCGGCTAGCGGGTTCCTACGAGCAGTACTTC.

V usage is TRBV7-2 and J usage is TRBJ1-2; possibly TRBD1 for D (6 bases). Trimming pared 4 bases from V and 6 bases from J, leaving 15 bases between. The CDR3 is 14 amino acids. The germline V gene encodes CDR1 SGHTA and CDR2 FQGNSA. This chain's CDR3 is CASSSHRAIDGYTF. The CDR3 region has the DNA TGTGCCAGCAGCTCCCACAGGGCTATAGATGGCTACACCTTC.

This clonotype was seen more than once but under ten times. The V and J genes are TRBV18 and TRBJ2-7; perhaps TRBD1 as D (6 bases). The length of the CDR3 is 16 residues. Between the trimmed V and J ends, which lost 5 bases and 2 bases, there was a span of 19 bases. Germline loops: CDR1 KGHSH, CDR2 LQKENI. The CDR3 loop is CASSSFAAGVAYEQYF. CDR3 coding DNA: TGTGCCAGCTCAAGCTTTGCGGCAGGGGTCGCCTACGAGCAGTACTTC.

This chain uses TRBV28 with TRBJ2-1, with 7 bases that match TRBD2. V lost 4 bases and J lost 3; bases outside the gene matches: 3. CDR3 length: 14 residues. From germline, CDR1 is MDHEN and CDR2 SYDVKM. CDR3 nucleotides: TGTGCCAGCAGTTCCCGGGGGGACTACAATGAGCAGTTCTTC. This gives the protein CASSSRGDYNEQFF.

The gene calls are TRBV15 and TRBJ2-1; D not resolved. This CDR3 contains 15 residues. Trimming shortened V by 1 base and J by 12 bases, and 19 bases separated the two germline ends. CDR1 LNHNV and CDR2 YYDKDF come from the germline V gene (reference sequence). CDR3 in DNA: TGTGCCACCAGCAGAGCGGCAGGCACCCACTTTGCGCAGTTCTTC. Encoded protein: CATSRAAGTHFAQFF.

The rearrangement uses TRBV7-6 and TRBJ1-1, with 7 bases that match TRBD1. J gave up 5 bases and V 1 base, and 7 bases lay outside the gene matches. This CDR3 is 15 amino acids long. Germline assignment: CDR1 SGHVS and CDR2 FNYEAQ. The CDR3 here is CASSLGRQGGTEAFF. The CDR3 coding sequence is TGTGCCAGCAGCTTAGGTCGACAGGGAGGTACTGAAGCTTTCTTT.

Points on this clonotype: At one of its ends the junction is not consistent with the germline gene, which may arise from a read error. The gene calls are TRBV7-9 and TRBJ2-1; D call uncertain. CDR1 SEHNR and CDR2 FQNEAQ come from the germline V gene (reference sequence). The CDR3 consists of 13 residues. Here the CDR3 DNA reads TGTGCCAGCAGCTGGGCCGGTGACAATGAGCAATTATTC. Translated: CASSWAGDNEQLF. Full variable domain (remainder filled in from reference TRBV7-9 and TRBJ2-1): DTGVSQNPRHKITKRGQNVTFRCDPISEHNRLYWYRQTLGQGPEFLTYFQNEAQLEKSRLLSDRFSAERPKGSFSTLEIQRTEQGDSAMYLCASSWAGDNEQLFGPGTRLTVL.

This clonotype was seen a few times. The chain couples TRBV7-2 to TRBJ2-5, with TRBD2 identical over 11 bases. The J segment lost 6 bases and the V segment lost 2 bases, leaving 2 bases of the junction unmatched. Germline V gives CDR1 SGHTA, CDR2 FQGNSA. The CDR3 loop spans 14 amino acids. CDR3: CASSLKTSGKTQYF. CDR3 DNA: TGTGCCAGCAGCTTAAAGACTAGCGGGAAGACCCAGTACTTC.

A few counts support this clonotype. This chain joins TRBV7-9 and TRBJ1-4; tentatively, D is TRBD1 (6 bases). Germline V lookup: CDR1 SEHNR, CDR2 FQNEAQ (reference sequence). The CDR3 extends over 14 amino acids. Trimming took 7 bases from V and 7 from J, leaving 16 bases between them. The CDR3 DNA sequence: TGTGCCAGCACCAGGACAGCGAATCGTGAAAAACTGTTTTTT. Amino acid sequence: CASTRTANREKLFF.

The gene calls are TRBV19 and TRBJ1-2; no clear D gene. Germline CDR1 and CDR2: LNHDA and SQIVND (reference sequence). CDR3 length: 13 residues. V dropped 4 bases and J dropped 0 bases, with 6 bases sitting between them. The CDR3 DNA reads TGTGCCAGTAGTACGAGAGCTAACTATGGCTACACCTTC. This sequence encodes CASSTRANYGYTF.

This clonotype was seen repeatedly, ten times or more. The J gene is TRBJ1-2, the V gene TRBV6-1; a possible D gene is TRBD1 (5 bases). The germline CDR1 and CDR2 sequences are MNHNS and SASEGT. The V gene lost 5 bases and the J gene lost 3 bases, with 16 bases spanning the gap. The length of the CDR3 is 15 residues. Written as DNA, the CDR3 is TGTGCCAGCAGTCAGAAGGGGACCGGAGACTATGGCTACACCTTC. It is translated as CASSQKGTGDYGYTF.

The CDR3 DNA follows: TGTGCCAGCAGTTTCGCGAATTCCGGGACAGGGGACCAAGATTCACCCCTCCACTTT. Protein: CASSFANSGTGDQDSPLHF. The chain uses TRBV28 and TRBJ1-6, with TRBD1 matching over 10 bases. J was trimmed by 8 bases and V by 3 bases; bases with no gene match: 16. CDR3 length: 19 residues. Per the germline V gene, CDR1 is MDHEN and CDR2 is SYDVKM.

There are a few counts of this clonotype. The chain has TRBV7-6 and TRBJ1-6; no reliable D call. The germline V gene encodes CDR1 SGHVS and CDR2 FNYEAQ. V shed 0 bases and J shed 8 bases, with 8 bases lying between them. The CDR3 sequence is 14 residues long. The CDR3 region is CASSLALGDSPLHF. The CDR3 DNA reads as TGTGCCAGCAGCTTAGCCCTTGGGGATTCACCCCTCCACTTT.

This chain's CDR3 is CASSYGTSYEQYF. Here the CDR3 DNA reads TGTGCCAGCTCATATGGCACGTCCTACGAGCAGTACTTC. The rearrangement links TRBV18 to TRBJ2-7, with D hard to call. This CDR3 spans 13 amino acids. V was clipped by 5 bases and J by 1 base, with 9 bases between them. CDR1 KGHSH and CDR2 LQKENI come from the germline V gene.

In nucleotides, the CDR3 is TGTGCCAGCAGACCAGGACAGGGGAATGGGAACACTGAAGCTTTCTTT. Translation gives CASRPGQGNGNTEAFF. The J gene is TRBJ1-1, the V gene TRBV5-4, with 9 bases aligning to TRBD1. The trim removed 5 bases at V and 1 base at J, leaving 9 bases unmatched. The germline V gene encodes CDR1 SGHNT and CDR2 YYREEE (reference sequence). The CDR3 length is 16 residues.

This clonotype has a handful of counts. DNA for the CDR3: TGTGCCAGCAGTGAAGGGACCGCCGGTGAAAAACTGTTTTTT. Its translation: CASSEGTAGEKLFF. The V call is TRBV6-1, the J call TRBJ1-4; D is unclear. The ends were cut back, 1 base at V and 7 bases at J, with 10 bases in the middle. Germline-derived CDR1 and CDR2 are MNHNS and SASEGT. This CDR3 has 14 residues.

This chain connects TRBV4-2 to TRBJ2-5, with D possibly called TRBD1 or TRBD2 (6 bases each). The CDR3 loop spans 15 amino acids. Germline CDR1 is LGHNA and CDR2 is YNFKEQ. V gave up 2 bases and J gave up 2 bases, with 12 bases separating them. The CDR3, as DNA: TGTGCCAGCAGCCAACTACAGGGACTGCAAGAGACCCAGTACTTC. Protein: CASSQLQGLQETQYF.

The V call is TRBV4-1, the J call TRBJ1-1; D unresolved. The V and J ends lost 0 bases and 8 bases respectively, with 7 bases between them. CDR1 and CDR2 (germline): MGHRA, YSYEKL. The length of the CDR3 is 12 residues. The CDR3 DNA reads TGCGCCAGCAGCCAAGATAGCCTCGAAGCTTTCTTT. Translated: CASSQDSLEAFF.

V and J are TRBV7-6 and TRBJ2-7; 7 bases agree with TRBD2. V lost 5 bases to trimming and J lost 0 bases; unmatched junction nucleotides: 4. Germline V lookup: CDR1 SGHVS, CDR2 FNYEAQ. CDR3 size: 14 residues. Written as DNA, the CDR3 is TGTGCCAGCAGCGGGGGGGGGGGCTCCTACGAGCAGTACTTC. It specifies CASSGGGGSYEQYF.